The 13 T cell receptor beta chains below were found in one sample sequenced in a study of shared clonotypes between healthy human individuals. Naive CD8 populations comprised CD45RO-negative cells positively selected for CCR7, excluding terminally differentiated effector memory CD45RA+ cells. Some clones are missing from TCRdb's copy, which holds only in-frame ones; the method was immunoSEQ multiplex PCR. The sample has fewer than 1 million clones, around 96% seen once. Sequencing was carried out using naive CD8+ T cells sorted from blood. The receptors here all came from a man aged 30-40 years in good health.

V gene TRBV11-3 combines with J gene TRBJ2-5; 9 nucleotides line up with TRBD1. This CDR3 comprises 14 residues. The junction had 6 bases not matched to a gene; V was cut back by 5 bases and J by 5 bases. CDR1 and CDR2 from the germline V gene are SGHNT and YENEEA. The CDR3 coding sequence is TGTGCCAGCAGCCCGAGGACAGGGGATGAGACCCAGTACTTC. Translated: CASSPRTGDETQYF.

This sequence joins TRBV11-2 and TRBJ2-5; D is undetermined. Germline CDR1 is SGHAT and CDR2 is FQNNGV. Trimming stripped 0 bases from V and 9 bases from J, with 14 bases between. The CDR3 runs to 14 residues. For the CDR3, the DNA is TGTGCCAGCAGCTTAGACCTTTCTAATCTTTCCCAGTACTTC. Its translation: CASSLDLSNLSQYF.

The chain recombines TRBV5-1 with TRBJ2-1; maybe TRBD1 (6 bases). The length of the CDR3 is 18 residues. V shed 5 bases and J shed 3 bases, with 24 bases lying between them. Germline loops: CDR1 SGHRS, CDR2 YFSETQ. CDR3 in DNA: TGCGCCAGCAGTCCCTTATTCCGGGACACCATGTTCTACAATGAGCAGTTCTTC. The encoded protein is CASSPLFRDTMFYNEQFF.

The rearrangement links TRBV19 to TRBJ2-3; 9 positions agree with TRBD2. Trimming took 5 bases from V and 6 from J; bases not matched to a gene: 6. CDR1 and CDR2 (germline): LNHDA, SQIVND (reference sequence). The CDR3 sequence is 14 residues long. The chain's CDR3 is CASSLLAGMDTQYF. The CDR3 DNA is TGTGCCAGTAGTTTGCTAGCGGGAATGGATACGCAGTATTTT. The full variable domain, its missing parts supplied by reference TRBV19 and TRBJ2-3, is DGGITQSPKYLFRKEGQNVTLSCEQNLNHDAMYWYRQDPGQGLRLIYYSQIVNDFQKGDIAEGYSVSREKKESFPLTVTSAQKNPTAFYLCASSLLAGMDTQYFGPGTRLTVL.

Only one count was recorded for this clone. V gene TRBV9 combines with J gene TRBJ2-2; 8 bases are a match to TRBD2. The V and J ends lost 3 bases and 6 bases, in that order; junction bases with no gene match: 13. The CDR3 is made up of 17 amino acids. Germline V lookup: CDR1 SGDLS, CDR2 YYNGEE. CDR3 sequence reads: CASSEERENWFPGELFF. CDR3 nucleotides: TGTGCCAGCAGCGAAGAGCGGGAGAATTGGTTCCCCGGGGAGCTGTTTTTT. Combining the CDR3 with reference TRBV9 and TRBJ2-2 gives the whole variable domain DSGVTQTPKHLITATGQRVTLRCSPRSGDLSVYWYQQSLDQGLQFLIQYYNGEERAKGNILERFSAQQFPDLHSELNLSSLELGDSALYFCASSEERENWFPGELFFGEGSRLTVL.

This clone was recorded once. The chain joins TRBV4-1 to TRBJ1-5; 7 bases fit TRBD1. CDR3 size: 17 residues. The V gene's germline CDR1 is MGHRA and CDR2 YSYEKL. The ends lost 0 bases at V and 3 bases at J; junction bases unmatched: 8. CDR3 region: CASSQDYGGQPNQPQHF. The CDR3 nucleotides read TGCGCCAGCAGCCAAGACTATGGGGGACAGCCCAATCAGCCCCAGCATTTT.

The chain is built from TRBV7-9 and TRBJ2-2; 8 bases match TRBD1. This CDR3 is 14 amino acids long. CDR1 and CDR2 from the germline V gene are SEHNR and FQNEAQ (reference sequence). Trimming took 3 bases from V and 8 from J; bases not matched to a gene: 5. In nucleotides, the CDR3 is TGTGCCAGCAGCTTCTCGACAGGGGCTGGGGAGCTGTTTTTT. Translated: CASSFSTGAGELFF.

This sequence joins TRBV7-9 and TRBJ1-4, with 8 bases that match TRBD1. Germline V gene lookup returns CDR1 SEHNR and CDR2 FQNEAQ (reference sequence). The trim removed 1 base at V and 6 bases at J, leaving 7 bases unmatched. The CDR3 covers 16 residues. CDR3: CASSLGGQGSDEKLFF. In DNA, the CDR3 is TGTGCCAGCAGCTTAGGAGGACAGGGCAGCGATGAAAAACTGTTTTTT.

The V call is TRBV19, the J call TRBJ2-2; D gene ambiguous. Trimming took 4 bases from V and 3 from J, leaving 12 bases between them. Germline V lookup: CDR1 LNHDA, CDR2 SQIVND (reference sequence). The CDR3 totals 15 residues. CDR3 in DNA: TGTGCCAGTAGTACCTTTGACACGTACACCGGGGAGCTGTTTTTT. Its translation: CASSTFDTYTGELFF. The full variable domain, rest sourced from reference TRBV19 and TRBJ2-2, is DGGITQSPKYLFRKEGQNVTLSCEQNLNHDAMYWYRQDPGQGLRLIYYSQIVNDFQKGDIAEGYSVSREKKESFPLTVTSAQKNPTAFYLCASSTFDTYTGELFFGEGSRLTVL.

The J gene is TRBJ2-5, the V gene TRBV29-1, with unresolved D. The CDR3 spans 10 residues. Germline assignment: CDR1 SQVTM and CDR2 ANQGSEA. V was shortened by 4 bases and J by 5 bases, with 5 bases between the two germline ends. DNA for the CDR3: TGCAGCGTTGCCGTTGAGACCCAGTACTTC. It codes for CSVAVETQYF.

V usage is TRBV2 and J usage is TRBJ2-5, with a weak D call TRBD2 (7 bases). The CDR3 has 16 amino acids. Germline V gene lookup returns CDR1 SNHLY and CDR2 FYNNEI. The V and J ends lost 2 bases and 2 bases respectively, with 15 bases between them. The CDR3 DNA reads TGTGCCAGCAGTGAATCGGGGGGCGTAGGACAAGAGACCCAGTACTTC. It translates to CASSESGGVGQETQYF.

The chain employs TRBV11-2 and TRBJ2-7; the match to TRBD1 covers 8 bases. Trimming at V came to 0 bases and at J to 2 bases, leaving 6 bases not matched to a gene. CDR3 length: 16 amino acids. Per the germline V gene, CDR1 is SGHAT and CDR2 is FQNNGV. The CDR3 region has the DNA TGTGCCAGCAGCTTAGATCATGGACAGGGAACCTACGAGCAGTACTTC. Translation gives CASSLDHGQGTYEQYF.

J is TRBJ2-1 and V is TRBV6-5; D could derive from TRBD1 or TRBD2 (6 bases each). CDR1 and CDR2 from the germline V gene are MNHEY and SVGAGI. The CDR3 totals 13 residues. Trimming shortened V by 2 bases and J by 15 bases, and 17 bases separated the two germline ends. CDR3 DNA: TGTGCCAGCAGTTACGGGGGGCTGGCTCAGAGGTTCTTC. As protein: CASSYGGLAQRFF.